This T cell receptor beta chain was retrieved from a study of PD-L1 blockade in urothelial cancer. Overall study: Blood analysis occurred 3 weeks (second dose) and 6 weeks after treatment start. Researchers found blood samples held a median of 141,255 T cells.

The time point denotes: pretreatment peripheral blood. Libraries were prepared by immunoSEQ multiplex PCR; TCRdb keeps only in-frame clonotypes and omits some of them. The sample has 55,000 to 80,000 clones, approximately 83% seen once. In its sample, this clone was seen once. CDR3 length: 15 amino acids. Germline-derived CDR1 and CDR2 are LNHDA and SQIVND (reference sequence). V was shortened by 6 bases and J by 0 bases, with 11 bases between the two germline ends. The sample consisted of PBMCs, taken around atezolizumab (anti-PD-L1) treatment. The rearrangement joins TRBV19 to TRBJ2-2; D may be TRBD2 (5 bases). The receptor was isolated from a man aged 60 to 75 with urothelial cancer. Here the CDR3 reads CASRFEGSNTGELFF. The CDR3 coding sequence is TGTGCCAGTAGGTTTGAGGGATCGAACACCGGGGAGCTGTTTTTT.